A few counts support the clone carrying this T cell receptor beta chain. Its antigen remains unknown. Specified time point: newly diagnosed GD, antithyroid drugs for less than 3 months. The TCR library was made from RNA that had been extracted from PBMCs in TRIzol. Arm-PCR of CDR3 regions and iRepertoire HTBI primers were the basis on which TCR beta libraries were built. One entry per CDR3 protein, called by TCRdb with MiXCR from the multiplex PCR reads. The sample has around 420,000 distinct CDR3 sequences, over 12% seen once. This entry comes from a study of regulatory T cells in long-lasting Graves disease. Whole-study context: Newly diagnosed Graves' patients had under 3 months of antithyroid drugs. Whole-study findings and limits: Preferential use of TRBV28, TRBJ1-2 and TRBJ2-5 was seen in persistent disease.

Germline V gene lookup returns CDR1 SGHAT and CDR2 FQNNGV. This CDR3 spans 17 amino acids. Trimming removed 1 base at V and 0 bases at J, with 12 bases between. Separately, the same data were catalogued under a study of T cells in Graves' hyperthyroidism and ophthalmopathy. This second study says: Every diagnosis used clinical symptoms, serum thyroxine and TRAb, thyroid ultrasound and orbital computed tomography. The HTBI primer set served for first-round RT-PCR of the TCR CDR3.

The clonotype originates from a woman aged 40 to 50 with Graves disease. The V gene is TRBV11-2, the J gene TRBJ2-2; tentative D call: TRBD2 (7 bases). Material: peripheral blood mononuclear cells (PBMCs), obtained at new diagnosis, from a patient treated with antithyroid drugs. CDR3 bases: TGTGCCAGCAGCTTAGTGGGGGCGGGAGCGAACACCGGGGAGCTGTTTTTT. Protein sequence: CASSLVGAGANTGELFF.